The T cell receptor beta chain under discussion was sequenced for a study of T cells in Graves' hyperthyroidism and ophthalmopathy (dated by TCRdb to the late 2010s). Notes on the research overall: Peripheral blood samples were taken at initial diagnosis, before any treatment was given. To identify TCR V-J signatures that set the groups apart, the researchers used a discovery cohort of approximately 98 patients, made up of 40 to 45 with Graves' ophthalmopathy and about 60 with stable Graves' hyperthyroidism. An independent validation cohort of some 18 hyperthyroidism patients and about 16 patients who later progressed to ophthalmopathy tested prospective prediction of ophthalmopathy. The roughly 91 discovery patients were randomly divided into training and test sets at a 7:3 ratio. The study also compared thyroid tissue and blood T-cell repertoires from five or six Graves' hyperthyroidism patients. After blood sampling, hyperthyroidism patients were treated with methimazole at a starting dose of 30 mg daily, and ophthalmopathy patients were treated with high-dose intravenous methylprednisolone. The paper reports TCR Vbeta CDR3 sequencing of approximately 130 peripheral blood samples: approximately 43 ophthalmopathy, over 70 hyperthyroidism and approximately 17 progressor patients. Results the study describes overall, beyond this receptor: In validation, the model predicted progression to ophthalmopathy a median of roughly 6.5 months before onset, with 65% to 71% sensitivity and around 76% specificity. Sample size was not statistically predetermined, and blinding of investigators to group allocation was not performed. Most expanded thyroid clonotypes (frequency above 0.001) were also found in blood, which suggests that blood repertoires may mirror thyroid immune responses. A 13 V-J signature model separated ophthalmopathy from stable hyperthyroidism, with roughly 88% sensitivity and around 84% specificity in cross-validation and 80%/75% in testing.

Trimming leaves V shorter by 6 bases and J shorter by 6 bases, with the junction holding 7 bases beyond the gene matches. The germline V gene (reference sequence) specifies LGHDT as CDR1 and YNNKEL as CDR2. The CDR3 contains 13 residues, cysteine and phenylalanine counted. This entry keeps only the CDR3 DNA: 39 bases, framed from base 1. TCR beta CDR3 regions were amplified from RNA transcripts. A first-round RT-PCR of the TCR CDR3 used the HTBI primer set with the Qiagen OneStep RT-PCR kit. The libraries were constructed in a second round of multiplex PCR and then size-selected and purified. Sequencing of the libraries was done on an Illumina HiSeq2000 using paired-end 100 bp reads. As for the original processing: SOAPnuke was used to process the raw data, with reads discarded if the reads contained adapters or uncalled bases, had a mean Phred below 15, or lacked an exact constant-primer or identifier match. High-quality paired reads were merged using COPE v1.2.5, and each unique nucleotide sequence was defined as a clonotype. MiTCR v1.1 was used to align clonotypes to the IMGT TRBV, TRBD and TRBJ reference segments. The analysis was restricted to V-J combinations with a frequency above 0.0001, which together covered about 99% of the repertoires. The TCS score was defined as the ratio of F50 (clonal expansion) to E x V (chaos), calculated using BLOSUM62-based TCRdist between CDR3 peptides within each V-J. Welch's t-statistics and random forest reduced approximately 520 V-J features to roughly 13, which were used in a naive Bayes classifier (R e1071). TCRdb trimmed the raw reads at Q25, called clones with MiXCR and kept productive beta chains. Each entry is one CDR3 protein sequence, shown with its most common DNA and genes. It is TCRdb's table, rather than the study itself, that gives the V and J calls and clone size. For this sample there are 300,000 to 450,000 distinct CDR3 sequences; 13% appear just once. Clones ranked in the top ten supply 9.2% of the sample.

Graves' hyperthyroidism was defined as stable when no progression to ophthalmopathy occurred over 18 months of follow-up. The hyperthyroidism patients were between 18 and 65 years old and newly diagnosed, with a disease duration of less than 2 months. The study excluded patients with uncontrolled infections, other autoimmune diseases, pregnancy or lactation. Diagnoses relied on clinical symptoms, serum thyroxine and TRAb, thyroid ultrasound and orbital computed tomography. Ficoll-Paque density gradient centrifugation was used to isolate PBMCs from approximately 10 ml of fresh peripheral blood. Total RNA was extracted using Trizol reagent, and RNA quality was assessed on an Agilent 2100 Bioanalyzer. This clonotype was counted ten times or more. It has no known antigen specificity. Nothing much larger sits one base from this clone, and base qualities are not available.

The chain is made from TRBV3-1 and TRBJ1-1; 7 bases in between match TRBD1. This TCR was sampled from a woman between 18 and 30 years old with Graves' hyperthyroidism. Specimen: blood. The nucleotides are TGTGCCAGCAGGAACAGGGGAGCGGCTGAAGCTTTCTTT. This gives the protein CASRNRGAAEAFF.